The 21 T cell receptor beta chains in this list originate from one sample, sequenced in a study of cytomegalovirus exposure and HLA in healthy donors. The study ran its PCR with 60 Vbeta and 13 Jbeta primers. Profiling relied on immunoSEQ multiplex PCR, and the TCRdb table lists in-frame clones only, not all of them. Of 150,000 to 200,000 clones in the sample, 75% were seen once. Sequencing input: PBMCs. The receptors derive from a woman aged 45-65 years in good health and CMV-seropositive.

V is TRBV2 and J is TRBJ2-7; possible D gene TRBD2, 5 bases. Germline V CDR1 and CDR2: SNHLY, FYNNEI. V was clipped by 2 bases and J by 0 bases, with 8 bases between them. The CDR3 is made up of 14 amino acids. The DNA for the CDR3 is TGTGCCAGCAGTGAACGGGGAGCCTCCTACGAGCAGTACTTC. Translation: CASSERGASYEQYF.

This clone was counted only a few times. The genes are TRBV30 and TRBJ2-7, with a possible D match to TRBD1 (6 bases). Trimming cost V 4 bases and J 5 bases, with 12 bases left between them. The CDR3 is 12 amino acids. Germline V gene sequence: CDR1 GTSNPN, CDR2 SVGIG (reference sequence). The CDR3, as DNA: TGTGCCTGGAACGGCAGGGGCGACGAGCAGTACTTC. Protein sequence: CAWNGRGDEQYF.

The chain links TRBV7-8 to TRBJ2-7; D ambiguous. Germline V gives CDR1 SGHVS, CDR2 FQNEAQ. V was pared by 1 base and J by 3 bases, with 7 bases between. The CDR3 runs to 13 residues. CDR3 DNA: TGTGCCAGCAGCTTAGTTGCGGACTACGAGCAGTACTTC. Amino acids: CASSLVADYEQYF.

CDR3 sequence reads: CASGRGGTNHEQYF. The DNA for the CDR3 is TGTGCTAGTGGGCGGGGGGGAACGAACCACGAGCAGTACTTC. V is TRBV12-5 and J is TRBJ2-7; 9 bases match TRBD2. Looked up from germline, CDR1 is LGHNT and CDR2 is FRNRAP. This CDR3 is built from 14 residues. Losses at the gene ends were 6 bases for V and 5 bases for J; bases not matched to a gene: 8.

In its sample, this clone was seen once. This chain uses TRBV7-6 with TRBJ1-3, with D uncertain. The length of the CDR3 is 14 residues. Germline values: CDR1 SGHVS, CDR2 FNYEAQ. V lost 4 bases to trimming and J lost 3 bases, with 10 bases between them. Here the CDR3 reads CASSSSGFGNTIYF. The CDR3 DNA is TGTGCCAGCAGCTCCTCGGGGTTTGGAAACACCATATATTTT.

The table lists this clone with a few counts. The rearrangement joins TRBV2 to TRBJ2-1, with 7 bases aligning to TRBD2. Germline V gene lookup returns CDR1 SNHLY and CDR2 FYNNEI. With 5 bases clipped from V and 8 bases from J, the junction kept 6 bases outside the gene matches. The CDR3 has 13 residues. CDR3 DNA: TGTGCCAGCAGTTCCGTCGGGGGGTATGAGCAGTTCTTC. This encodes CASSSVGGYEQFF.

The CDR3 DNA follows: TGTGCCAGCAGCGGACAGGGAAGCCGCCGGGGCTACACCTTC. It specifies CASSGQGSRRGYTF. The chain recombines TRBV7-9 with TRBJ1-2; 8 nucleotides match TRBD1. The CDR3 spans 14 residues. CDR1 and CDR2 from the germline V gene are SEHNR and FQNEAQ (reference sequence). Trimming at V came to 5 bases and at J to 8 bases, leaving 10 bases not matched to a gene.

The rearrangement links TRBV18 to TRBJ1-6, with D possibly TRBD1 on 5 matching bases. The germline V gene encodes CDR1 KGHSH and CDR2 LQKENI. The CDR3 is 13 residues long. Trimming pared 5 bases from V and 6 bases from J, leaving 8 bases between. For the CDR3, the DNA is TGTGCCAGCTCAGGGGACTCTAATTCACCCCTCCACTTT. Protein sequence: CASSGDSNSPLHF.

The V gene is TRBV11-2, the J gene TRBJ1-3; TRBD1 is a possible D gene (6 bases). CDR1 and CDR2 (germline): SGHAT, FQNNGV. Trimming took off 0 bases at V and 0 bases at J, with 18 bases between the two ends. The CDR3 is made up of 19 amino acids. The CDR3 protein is CASSLDSTDRIYSGNTIYF. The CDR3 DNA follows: TGTGCCAGCAGCTTAGATAGTACCGACAGGATATACTCTGGAAACACCATATATTTT.

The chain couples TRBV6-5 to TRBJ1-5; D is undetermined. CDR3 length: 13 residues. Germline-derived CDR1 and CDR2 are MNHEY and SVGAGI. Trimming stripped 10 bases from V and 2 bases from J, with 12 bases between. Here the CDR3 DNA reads TGTGCCACCAAGCCCGGGGGCAATCAGCCCCAGCATTTT. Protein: CATKPGGNQPQHF.

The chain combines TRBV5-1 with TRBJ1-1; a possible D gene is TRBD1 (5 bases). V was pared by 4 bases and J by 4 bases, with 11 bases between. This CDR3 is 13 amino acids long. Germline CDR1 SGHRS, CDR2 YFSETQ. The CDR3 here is CASSPAGITEAFF. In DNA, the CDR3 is TGCGCCAGCAGCCCGGCAGGGATCACTGAAGCTTTCTTT.

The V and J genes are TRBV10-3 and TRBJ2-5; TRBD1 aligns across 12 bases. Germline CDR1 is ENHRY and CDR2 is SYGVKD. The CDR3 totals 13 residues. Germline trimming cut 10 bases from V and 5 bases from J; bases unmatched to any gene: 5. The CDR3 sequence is CATRDRGRETQYF. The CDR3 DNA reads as TGTGCCACCAGGGACAGGGGGCGGGAGACCCAGTACTTC.

The CDR3 coding sequence is TGTGCCAGCAGCTCGATGACTAGCGGGGGCACAGATACGCAGTATTTT. The encoded protein is CASSSMTSGGTDTQYF. The chain is built from TRBV7-9 and TRBJ2-3; 11 positions agree with TRBD2. Trimming cost V 4 bases and J 1 base; bases outside gene matches: 4. CDR1 and CDR2 (germline): SEHNR, FQNEAQ (reference sequence). The CDR3 is 16 residues long.

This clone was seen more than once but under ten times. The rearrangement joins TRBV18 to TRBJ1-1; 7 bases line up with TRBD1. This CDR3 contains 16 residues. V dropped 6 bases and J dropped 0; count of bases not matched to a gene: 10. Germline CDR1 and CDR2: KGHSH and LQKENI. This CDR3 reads CASSPQGGLMNTEAFF. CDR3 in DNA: TGTGCCAGCTCCCCCCAGGGGGGCCTAATGAACACTGAAGCTTTCTTT.

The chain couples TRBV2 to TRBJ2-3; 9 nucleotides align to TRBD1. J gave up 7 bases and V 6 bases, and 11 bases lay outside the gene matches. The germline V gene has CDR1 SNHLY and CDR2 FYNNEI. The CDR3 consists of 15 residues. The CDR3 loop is CASSPRDRDLNTQYF. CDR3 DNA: TGTGCCAGCAGCCCGAGGGACAGGGACCTAAATACGCAGTATTTT. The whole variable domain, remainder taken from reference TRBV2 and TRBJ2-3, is EPEVTQTPSHQVTQMGQEVILRCVPISNHLYFYWYRQILGQKVEFLVSFYNNEISEKSEIFDDQFSVERPDGSNFTLKIRSTKLEDSAMYFCASSPRDRDLNTQYFGPGTRLTVL.

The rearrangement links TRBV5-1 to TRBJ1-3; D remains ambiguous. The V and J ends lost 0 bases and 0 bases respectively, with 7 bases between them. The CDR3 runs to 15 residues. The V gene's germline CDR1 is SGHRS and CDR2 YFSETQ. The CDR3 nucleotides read TGCGCCAGCAGCTTGGCACTCGACTCTGGAAACACCATATATTTT. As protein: CASSLALDSGNTIYF.

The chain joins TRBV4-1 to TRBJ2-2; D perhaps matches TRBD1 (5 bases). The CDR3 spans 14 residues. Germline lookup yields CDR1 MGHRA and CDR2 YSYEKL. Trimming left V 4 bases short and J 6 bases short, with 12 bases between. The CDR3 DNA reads TGCGCCAGCAGCCGAGACAGTTACGCCGGGGAGCTGTTTTTT. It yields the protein CASSRDSYAGELFF.

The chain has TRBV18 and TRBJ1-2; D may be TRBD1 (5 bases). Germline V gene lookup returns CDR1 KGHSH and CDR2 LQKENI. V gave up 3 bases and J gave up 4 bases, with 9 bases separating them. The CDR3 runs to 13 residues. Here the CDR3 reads CASSPPGGYGYTF. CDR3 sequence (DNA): TGTGCCAGCTCACCCCCGGGGGGCTATGGCTACACCTTC.

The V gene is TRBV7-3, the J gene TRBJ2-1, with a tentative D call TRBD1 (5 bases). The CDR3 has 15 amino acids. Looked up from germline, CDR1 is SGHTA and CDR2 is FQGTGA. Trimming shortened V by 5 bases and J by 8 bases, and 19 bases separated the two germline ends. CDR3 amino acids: CASSATGSLGYEQFF. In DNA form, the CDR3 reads TGTGCCAGCAGCGCCACAGGATCGCTGGGCTATGAGCAGTTCTTC.

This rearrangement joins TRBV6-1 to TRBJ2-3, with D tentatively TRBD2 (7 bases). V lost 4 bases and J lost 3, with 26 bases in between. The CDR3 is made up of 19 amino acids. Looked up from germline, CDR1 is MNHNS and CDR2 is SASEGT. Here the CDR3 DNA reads TGTGCCAGCAGTGGGGGGGGGAGGGGGAAGGGGATAAGTACAGATACGCAGTATTTT. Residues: CASSGGGRGKGISTDTQYF.

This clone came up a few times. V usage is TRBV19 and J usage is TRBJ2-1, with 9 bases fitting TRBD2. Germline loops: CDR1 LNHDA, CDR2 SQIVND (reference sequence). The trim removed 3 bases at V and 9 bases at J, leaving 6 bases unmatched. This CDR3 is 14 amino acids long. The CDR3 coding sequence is TGTGCCAGTAGTATGGAGCGGGGGGTAAGTGAGCAGTTCTTC. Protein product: CASSMERGVSEQFF.